This entry features one TCR beta chain sequence. The clone's antigen remains unknown. Per-nucleotide qualities are absent, and no much larger clonotype sits a single base away. Interpreted using the paper, the treatment or condition label stands for: some 20 received Ad26.COV2.S at low or high dose, single or two shots; about 5 received placebo; per-sample allocation not given. Repertoires of vaccine and placebo recipients were sequenced from samples collected on day 63 after the first injection. In Cohort 1b, 25 adults aged 18-55 years were enrolled at a single site in Boston, USA, between 29 July and 7 August 2020. Ad26.COV2.S was a replication-incompetent adenovirus type 26 vector expressing a prefusion-stabilized SARS-CoV-2 spike protein from the original Wuhan strain. The immunoSEQ Assay was used to sequence TCRbeta CDR3 regions. After extraction, genomic DNA underwent amplification by bias-controlled multiplex PCR, followed by high-throughput sequencing. In the paper's pipeline: To quantify the absolute abundance of every unique TCRbeta CDR3 region, sequences were collapsed and filtered. T cell fraction was estimated by normalizing TCRbeta template counts to usable DNA, with usable DNA measured through amplification of reference genes found in all nucleated cells. Repertoire TCRs were annotated as SARS-CoV-2-specific when V gene, CDR3 amino acid sequence and J gene were exactly matched to a known reactive TCR set. MIRA supplied the reference SARS-CoV-2 TCR set, which was filtered for enrichment in COVID-19-positive ImmuneCODE repertoires so that public or cross-reactive TCRs were removed. Drawing on the MIRA antigens, annotated TCRs were analysed further at the level of specific ORF or position within ORF. Breadth was defined as the number of annotated unique rearrangements divided by the total number of unique productive rearrangements, and depth was defined as the summed frequency of the annotated unique rearrangements. Two-sided Wilcoxon rank-sum tests were used to compare TCR breadth between groups. Here the immuneACCESS table is served through TCRdb, limited to in-frame sequences with V and J called. Missing clones are a known gap in these copies; in checked studies unresolved V genes cover under half, and the rest lacks a known reason. Clonal size and the V and J genes are those of that table, whereas D and trimming came from the DNA. The sample table lists more than 350,000 clones, 90% of them with a count of one. The ten largest clonotypes hold less than 15% of the sample.

The data derive from a study of Ad26.COV2.S vaccination and SARS-CoV-2 variants (dated by TCRdb to about 2021). As for the study more broadly: Donors in the vaccine arm were drawn from COV1001, a multicentre, randomized, double-blind, placebo-controlled phase I-IIa trial testing Ad26.COV2.S in healthy adults. Ad26.COV2.S was administered intramuscularly at 5 x 10^10 or 1 x 10^11 viral particles, either as a single shot or as two shots given 56 days apart. Sequencing of the TCRbeta repertoire served to evaluate the specificity and breadth of SARS-CoV-2-reactive T cell receptors following Ad26.COV2.S vaccination. The TCR-sequenced set comprised roughly 30 samples: approximately 19 Ad26.COV2.S vaccine recipients, 5 placebo recipients and 8 SARS-CoV-2 convalescent individuals. Participants in the trial were split at random into five groups of five each, receiving low-dose or high-dose Ad26.COV2.S once or twice, or else placebo on both occasions. Investigators remained blinded to trial group allocation during experiments and outcome assessment.

V loses 2 bases of germline sequence and J loses 0 bases, and the interval between the two ends is 10 bases. Its CDR3 holds 16 amino acids, cysteine through phenylalanine. Of all the DNA, just the CDR3 is kept, 48 bases in frame from base 1. The germline V gene encodes CDR1 SEHNR and CDR2 FQNEAQ (reference sequence). General conclusions and limits of the study: The authors noted that total T cell responses may have been underestimated by the TCR breadth and depth analyses. The study was not powered for comparison of responses between vaccine doses or regimens. Substantial breadth of spike-specific CD8+ and CD4+ T cell responses was reported after vaccination. Vaccine and placebo recipients had comparable non-spike TCR breadth, which fits with the vaccine containing only spike. Compared with placebo recipients, Ad26.COV2.S recipients showed higher spike-specific TCR breadth (P = 0.0014).

The V and J segments used are TRBV7-9 and TRBJ2-2; no D segment can be confidently identified. This sample comprised peripheral blood, obtained in a trial of Ad26.COV2.S vaccine versus placebo. The sequence derives from a person aged 18 to 59 who received the Ad26.COV2.S COVID-19 vaccine or a placebo. The encoded CDR3 is CASSLYAFANTGELFF. In nucleotide form, the sequence is TGTGCCAGCAGCTTATACGCGTTCGCGAACACCGGGGAGCTGTTTTTT.